This record concerns one T cell receptor beta chain sequence. The antigen remains unidentified. Germline and junction disagree at one end, which may indicate a read error. No treatment had been given to any patient before thyroid surgery. Germline CDR1 is GTSNPN and CDR2 is SVGIG (reference sequence). This CDR3 contains 16 residues. The sample belongs to a study of metastatic and nonmetastatic thyroid tumors. About the study: Across blood and tumor or nodule tissue, repertoires from malignant and benign thyroid patients were compared with one another. Notes on the study in general: Relative to benign nodules, malignant thyroid tumors were reportedly characterized by significantly elevated TCR beta diversity in blood and tumor.

Authors' analysis steps: CDR3 differences across clinicopathological groups were used to build a distant-metastasis classifier for papillary thyroid cancer. TCRdb re-clonotyped the PCR reads via MiXCR. For this entry, the V and J calls and clone size follow TCRdb and not the study's own pipeline. This sample has tens of thousands of clones; around 21% occur once, and the top ten carry roughly 15%. V usage is TRBV30 and J usage is TRBJ1-3, with D tentatively TRBD1 (5 bases). The source is a female donor with papillary thyroid cancer or a benign thyroid nodule (not recorded which). Some clones in this sample may be carry-over from other donors' samples. What was sequenced was blood. DNA of the CDR3: TGTGCCTGGAGTGGATGGGGGGTTATCTCTGGGAACACCATATATTTT. Protein sequence: CAWSGWGVISGNTIYF.